There are a few counts of the clone carrying this T cell receptor (beta chain). What it binds is not known. Isolation of CD4+ naive, central memory, regulatory and stem cell-like memory cells was achieved by sorting via CD45RO/CCR7/CD25/CD127/CD95/CD27. Trimming pared 5 bases from V and 5 bases from J, leaving 7 bases between. Germline V lookup: CDR1 SEHNR, CDR2 FQNEAQ (reference sequence). The CDR3 is 12 residues long. This sample was taken from a study of beta chain features in type 1 diabetes. Findings and caveats of the study: Whether HLA type influences TCRB rearrangement remained unresolved here. All four CD4+ subsets from Type 1 diabetes patients carried moderately but significantly shorter TCRB CDR3s. Patients and controls would be equally affected if PCR favored shorter templates.

Expressed TCRB transcripts were sequenced because the entire RNA isolate underwent reverse transcription. Sequenced by immunoSEQ multiplex PCR; TCRdb stores in-frame clones only, minus some. The profile shows roughly 150,000 clones, 63% of them singletons. This clonotype was obtained from a man aged 30 to 39 with type 1 diabetes. Sequenced sample: naive CD4+ T cells from blood. The chain joins TRBV7-9 to TRBJ1-5, with D possibly TRBD1 on 5 matching bases. The CDR3 DNA reads as TGTGCCAGCAGCCGGGGGGATCAGCCCCAGCATTTT. Protein product: CASSRGDQPQHF.